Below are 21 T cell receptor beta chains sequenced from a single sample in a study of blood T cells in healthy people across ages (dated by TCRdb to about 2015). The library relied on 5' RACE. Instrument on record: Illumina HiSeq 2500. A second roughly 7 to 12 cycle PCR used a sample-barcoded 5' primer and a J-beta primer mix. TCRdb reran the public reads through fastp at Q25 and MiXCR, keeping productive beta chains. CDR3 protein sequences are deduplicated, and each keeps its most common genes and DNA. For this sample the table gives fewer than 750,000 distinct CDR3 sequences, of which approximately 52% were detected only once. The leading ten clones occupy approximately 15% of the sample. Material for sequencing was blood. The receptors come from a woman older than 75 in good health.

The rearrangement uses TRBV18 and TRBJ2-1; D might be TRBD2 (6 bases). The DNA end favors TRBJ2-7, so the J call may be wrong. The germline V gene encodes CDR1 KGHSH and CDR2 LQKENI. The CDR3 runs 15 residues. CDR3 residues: CASSQSGYSYNEQYF. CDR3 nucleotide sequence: TGTGCCAGCTCACAAAGCGGGTACTCCTACAATGAGCAGTACTTC.

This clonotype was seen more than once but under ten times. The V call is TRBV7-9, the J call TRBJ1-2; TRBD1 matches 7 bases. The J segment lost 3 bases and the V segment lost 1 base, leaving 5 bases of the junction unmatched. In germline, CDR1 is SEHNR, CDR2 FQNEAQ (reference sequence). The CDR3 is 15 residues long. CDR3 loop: CASSLEGTADYGYTF. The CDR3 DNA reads TGTGCCAGCAGCTTAGAGGGGACAGCAGACTATGGCTACACCTTC.

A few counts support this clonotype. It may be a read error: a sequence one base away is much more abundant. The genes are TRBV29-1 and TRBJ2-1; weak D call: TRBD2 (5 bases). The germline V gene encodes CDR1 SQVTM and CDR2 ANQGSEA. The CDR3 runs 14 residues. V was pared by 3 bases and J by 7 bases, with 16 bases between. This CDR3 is CSVDDGGRWNEQFF. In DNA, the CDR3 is TGCAGCGTTGATGATGGCGGGCGATGGAATGAGCAGTTCTTC.

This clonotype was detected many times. The CDR3, as DNA: TGTCCCCAGGGATATGAGCAGTTCTTC. Its protein product is CPQGYEQFF. This chain connects TRBV6-4 to TRBJ2-1, with D tentatively TRBD1 (5 bases). CDR3 length: 9 amino acids. CDR1 and CDR2 (germline): MRHNA, SNTAGT.

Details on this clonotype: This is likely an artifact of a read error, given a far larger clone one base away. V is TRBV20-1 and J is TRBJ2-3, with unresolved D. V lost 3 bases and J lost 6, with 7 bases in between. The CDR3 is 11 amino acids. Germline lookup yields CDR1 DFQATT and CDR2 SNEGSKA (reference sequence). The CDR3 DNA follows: TGCAGTGCTAGGGGTTTGGATACGCAGTATTTT. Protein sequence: CSARGLDTQYF.

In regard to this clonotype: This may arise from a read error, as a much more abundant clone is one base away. The CDR3 region has the DNA TGTGCCGGCAGACGGAGGCAGGGAGGAGGCTACACCTTC. Translating it yields CAGRRRQGGGYTF. This rearrangement joins TRBV27 to TRBJ1-2; D possibly corresponds to TRBD1 (5 bases). This CDR3 is 13 amino acids long. The germline gives CDR1 MNHEY, CDR2 SMNVEV (reference sequence).

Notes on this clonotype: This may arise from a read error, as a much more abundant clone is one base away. The CDR3 coding sequence is TGTGCCAGCAGCCCATCGGGACTGTCTTACAATGAGCAGTTCTTC. Amino acids: CASSPSGLSYNEQFF. The V and J genes are TRBV7-2 and TRBJ2-1, with D maybe TRBD2 (6 bases). The germline CDR1 and CDR2 sequences are SGHTA and FQGNSA. This CDR3 is 15 amino acids long. V dropped 5 bases and J dropped 4 bases, with 15 bases sitting between them.

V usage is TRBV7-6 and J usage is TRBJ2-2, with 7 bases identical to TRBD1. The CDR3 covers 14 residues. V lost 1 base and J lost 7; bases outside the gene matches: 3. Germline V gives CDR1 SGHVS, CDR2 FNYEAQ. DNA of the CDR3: TGTGCCAGCAGCTTAGAGGGGGCTTTCGGGGAGCTGTTTTTT. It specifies CASSLEGAFGELFF.

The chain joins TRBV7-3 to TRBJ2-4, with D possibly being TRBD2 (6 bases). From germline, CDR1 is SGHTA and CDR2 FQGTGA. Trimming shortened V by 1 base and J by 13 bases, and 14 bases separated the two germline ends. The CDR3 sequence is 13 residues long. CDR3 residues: CASSLNRDSKQYF. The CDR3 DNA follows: TGTGCCAGCAGCTTAAACCGGGACTCAAAGCAGTACTTC.

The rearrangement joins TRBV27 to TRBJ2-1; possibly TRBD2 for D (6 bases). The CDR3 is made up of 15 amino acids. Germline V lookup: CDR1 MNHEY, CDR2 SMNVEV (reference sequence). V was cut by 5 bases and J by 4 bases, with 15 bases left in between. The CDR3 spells CASSLSSALYNEQFF. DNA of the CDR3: TGTGCCAGCAGTCTCTCTAGCGCACTGTACAATGAGCAGTTCTTC.

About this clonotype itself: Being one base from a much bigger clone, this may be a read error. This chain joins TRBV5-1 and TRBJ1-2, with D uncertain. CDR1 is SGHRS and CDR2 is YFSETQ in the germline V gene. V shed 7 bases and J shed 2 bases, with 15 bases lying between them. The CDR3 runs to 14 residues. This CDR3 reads CASGQLWGNYGYTF. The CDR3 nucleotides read TGCGCCAGCGGTCAGTTATGGGGAAACTATGGCTACACCTTC.

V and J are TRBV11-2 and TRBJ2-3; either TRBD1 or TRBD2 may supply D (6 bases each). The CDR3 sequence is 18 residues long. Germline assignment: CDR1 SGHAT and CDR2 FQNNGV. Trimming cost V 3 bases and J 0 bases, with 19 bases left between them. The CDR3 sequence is CASSLGTLGGLSTDTQYF. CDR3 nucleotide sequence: TGTGCCAGCAGCTTGGGGACACTAGGGGGACTCAGCACAGATACGCAGTATTTT.

As DNA, the CDR3 is TGTGCCAGCAGTTTTTACCGCAGGGGGTCCGGGGAGCTGTTTTTT. Amino acid sequence: CASSFYRRGSGELFF. The rearrangement joins TRBV12-3 or TRBV12-4 to TRBJ2-2; 7 positions agree with TRBD1. V trimming: 3 bases; J trimming: 6 bases; junction bases outside the gene matches: 7. The CDR3 is 15 residues long.

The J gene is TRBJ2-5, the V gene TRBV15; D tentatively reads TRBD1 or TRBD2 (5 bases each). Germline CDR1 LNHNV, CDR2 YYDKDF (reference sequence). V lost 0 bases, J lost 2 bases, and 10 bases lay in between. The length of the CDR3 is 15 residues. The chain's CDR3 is CATSRDRGRQETQYF. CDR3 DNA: TGTGCCACCAGCAGAGATCGGGGCCGTCAAGAGACCCAGTACTTC.

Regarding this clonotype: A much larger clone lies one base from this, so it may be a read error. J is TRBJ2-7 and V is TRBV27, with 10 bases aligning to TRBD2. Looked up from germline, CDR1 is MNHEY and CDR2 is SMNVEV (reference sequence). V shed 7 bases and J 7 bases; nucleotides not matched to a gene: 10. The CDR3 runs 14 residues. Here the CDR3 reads CASMLAGVLDEQYF. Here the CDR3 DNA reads TGTGCCAGCATGCTAGCGGGAGTTTTGGATGAGCAGTACTTC.

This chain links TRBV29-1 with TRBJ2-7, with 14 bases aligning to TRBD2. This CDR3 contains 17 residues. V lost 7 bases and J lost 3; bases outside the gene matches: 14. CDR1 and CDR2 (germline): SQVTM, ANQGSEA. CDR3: CSAATGLAGVRNYEQYF. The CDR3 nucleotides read TGCAGCGCCGCAACGGGACTAGCGGGAGTTCGAAACTACGAGCAGTACTTC.

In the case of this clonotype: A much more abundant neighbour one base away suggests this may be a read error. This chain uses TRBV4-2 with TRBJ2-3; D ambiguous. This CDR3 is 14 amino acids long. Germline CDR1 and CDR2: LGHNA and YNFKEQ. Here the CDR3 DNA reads TGTGCCGGCAGCCAAGAAGATTGGGTGGGTGCGCAGTATTTT. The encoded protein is CAGSQEDWVGAQYF.

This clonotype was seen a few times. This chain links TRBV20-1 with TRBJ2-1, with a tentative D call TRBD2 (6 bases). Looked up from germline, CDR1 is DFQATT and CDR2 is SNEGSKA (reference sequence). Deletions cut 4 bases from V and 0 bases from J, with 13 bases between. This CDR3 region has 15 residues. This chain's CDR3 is CSAIPSVTSYNEQFF. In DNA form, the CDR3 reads TGCAGTGCTATTCCTAGCGTGACCTCCTACAATGAGCAGTTCTTC.

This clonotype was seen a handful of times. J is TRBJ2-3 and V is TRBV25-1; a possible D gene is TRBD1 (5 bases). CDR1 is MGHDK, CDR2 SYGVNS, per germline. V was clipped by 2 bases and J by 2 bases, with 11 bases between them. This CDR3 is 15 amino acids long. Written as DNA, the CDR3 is TGTGCCAGCAGTGAACCGAGACAGACCACAGATACGCAGTATTTT. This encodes CASSEPRQTTDTQYF.

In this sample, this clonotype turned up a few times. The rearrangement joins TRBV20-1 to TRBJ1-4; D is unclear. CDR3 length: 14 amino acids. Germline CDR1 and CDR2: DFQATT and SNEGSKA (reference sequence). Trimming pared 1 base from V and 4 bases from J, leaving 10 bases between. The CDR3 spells CSARGFPDNEKLFF. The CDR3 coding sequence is TGCAGTGCTAGAGGTTTCCCCGATAATGAAAAACTGTTTTTT.

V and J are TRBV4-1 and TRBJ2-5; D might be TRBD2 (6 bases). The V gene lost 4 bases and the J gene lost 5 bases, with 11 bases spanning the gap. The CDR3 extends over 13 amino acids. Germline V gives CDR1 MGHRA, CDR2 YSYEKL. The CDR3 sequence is CASSRRRVETQYF. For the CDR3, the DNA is TGCGCCAGCAGCCGCAGGAGGGTTGAGACCCAGTACTTC.